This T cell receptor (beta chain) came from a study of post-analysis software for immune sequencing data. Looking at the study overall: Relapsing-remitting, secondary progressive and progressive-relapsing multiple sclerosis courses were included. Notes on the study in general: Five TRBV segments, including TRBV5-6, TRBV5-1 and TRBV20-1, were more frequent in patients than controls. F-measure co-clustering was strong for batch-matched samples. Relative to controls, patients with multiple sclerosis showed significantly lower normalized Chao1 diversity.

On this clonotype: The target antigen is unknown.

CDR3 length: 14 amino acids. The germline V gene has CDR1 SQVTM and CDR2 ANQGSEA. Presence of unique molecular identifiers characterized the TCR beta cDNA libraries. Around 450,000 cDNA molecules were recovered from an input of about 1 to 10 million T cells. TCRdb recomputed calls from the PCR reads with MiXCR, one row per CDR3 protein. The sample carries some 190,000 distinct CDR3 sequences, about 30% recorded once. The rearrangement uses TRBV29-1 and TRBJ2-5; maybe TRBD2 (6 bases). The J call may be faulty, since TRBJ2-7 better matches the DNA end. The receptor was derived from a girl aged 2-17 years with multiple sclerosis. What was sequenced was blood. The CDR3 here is CSVVGPGSLLEQYF. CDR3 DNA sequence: TGCAGCGTTGTAGGTCCCGGGAGTCTTCTCGAGCAGTACTTC.